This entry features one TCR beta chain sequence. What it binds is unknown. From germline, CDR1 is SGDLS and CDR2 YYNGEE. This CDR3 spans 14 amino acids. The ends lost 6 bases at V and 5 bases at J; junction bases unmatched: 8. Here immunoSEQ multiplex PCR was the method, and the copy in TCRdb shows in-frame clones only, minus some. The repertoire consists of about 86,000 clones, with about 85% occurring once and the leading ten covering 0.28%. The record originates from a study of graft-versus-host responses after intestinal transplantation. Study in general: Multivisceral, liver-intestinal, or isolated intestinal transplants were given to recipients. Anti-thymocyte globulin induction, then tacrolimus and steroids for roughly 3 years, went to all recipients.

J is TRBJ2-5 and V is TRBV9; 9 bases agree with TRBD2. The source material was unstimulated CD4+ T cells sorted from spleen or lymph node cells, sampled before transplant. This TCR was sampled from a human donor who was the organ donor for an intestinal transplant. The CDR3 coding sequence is TGTGCCAGCAAGGGCCGCGGGGGGGAGGAGACCCAGTACTTC. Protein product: CASKGRGGEETQYF.